The entry below describes one T cell receptor (beta chain). The CDR3 spans 12 residues. Trimming took off 4 bases at V and 3 bases at J, with 4 bases between the two ends. Germline V CDR1 and CDR2: SEHNR, FQNEAQ (reference sequence). It was RNA transcripts that yielded the amplified TCR beta CDR3 regions. During a first-round RT-PCR of the TCR CDR3, the HTBI primer set was used. MiXCR was run by TCRdb on the multiplex PCR reads, yielding one entry per CDR3 protein. This table has about 520,000 distinct CDR3 sequences, roughly a quarter appearing once. The data are from a study of T cells in Graves' hyperthyroidism and ophthalmopathy.

The rearrangement joins TRBV7-9 to TRBJ2-4; D gene ambiguous. The receptor comes from a woman younger than 45 with Graves' ophthalmopathy. Specimen: blood. CDR3 sequence reads: CASSSSKNIQYF. DNA for the CDR3: TGTGCCAGCAGCTCTAGCAAAAACATTCAGTACTTC. The full variable domain, rest sourced from reference TRBV7-9 and TRBJ2-4, is DTGVSQNPRHKITKRGQNVTFRCDPISEHNRLYWYRQTLGQGPEFLTYFQNEAQLEKSRLLSDRFSAERPKGSFSTLEIQRTEQGDSAMYLCASSSSKNIQYFGAGTRLSVL.